These T cell receptor beta chains were read from a single sample in a study of T cell responses to AZD1222 COVID-19 vaccine. The table came from immunoSEQ multiplex PCR; TCRdb's copy has only in-frame clones and leaves some out. The table lists 95,000 to 110,000 clones, 88% of them singletons. The material was peripheral blood, obtained on day 0 of AZD1222 vaccination. The source of these receptors is an adult in good health. Each CDR3 is given with its conserved first and last residue. Each record gives: J gene, V gene, D gene, clone size, CDR3 protein, CDR3 DNA. A D gene is named only where the DNA matches it firmly. The size entry is marked missing in some rows and otherwise reads once, few, many or a size class.

J: TRBJ1-5
V: TRBV7-2
D: -
size: -
CDR3: CASSFQKGSNQPQHF
DNA: TGTGCCAGCAGCTTCCAAAAGGGGAGCAATCAGCCCCAGCATTTT

J: TRBJ1-2
V: TRBV24-1
D: TRBD1
size: -
CDR3: CATRQGGPNYGYTF
DNA: TGTGCCACCAGGCAAGGGGGCCCTAACTATGGCTACACCTTC

J: TRBJ2-1
V: TRBV4-1
D: TRBD1
size: -
CDR3: CASSPPRQGDEQFF
DNA: TGCGCCAGCAGCCCCCCCCGACAGGGCGATGAGCAGTTCTTC

J: TRBJ2-7
V: TRBV29-1
D: -
size: -
CDR3: CSVEGEVSYEQYF
DNA: TGCAGCGTTGAAGGGGAGGTCTCCTACGAGCAGTACTTC

J: TRBJ1-5
V: TRBV7-2
D: TRBD1
size: once
CDR3: CASSPDRRGYSNQPQHF
DNA: TGTGCCAGCAGCCCGGACAGGAGGGGCTATAGCAATCAGCCCCAGCATTTT

J: TRBJ2-5
V: TRBV3-1/TRBV3-2
D: TRBD2
size: -
CDR3: CASSPSGGAGETQYF
DNA: TGTGCCAGCAGCCCAAGCGGGGGGGCCGGTGAGACCCAGTACTTC

J: TRBJ2-3
V: TRBV5-4
D: -
size: few
CDR3: CASTVGMGADTQYF
DNA: TGTGCCAGCACCGTGGGTATGGGCGCAGATACGCAGTATTTT

J: TRBJ2-5
V: TRBV4-1
D: -
size: -
CDR3: CASSLTSRDFQETQYF
DNA: TGCGCCAGCAGCCTTACTTCCCGGGACTTCCAAGAGACCCAGTACTTC

J: TRBJ2-7
V: TRBV27
D: -
size: -
CDR3: CASSPSSNSYEQYF
DNA: TGTGCCAGCTCTCCATCCAGTAACTCCTACGAGCAGTACTTC

J: TRBJ1-1
V: TRBV7-2
D: -
size: -
CDR3: CASSLQGRRANTEAFF
DNA: TGTGCCAGCAGCTTGCAGGGGCGTCGGGCGAACACTGAAGCTTTCTTT

J: TRBJ1-1
V: TRBV6-2/TRBV6-3
D: TRBD1
size: -
CDR3: CASSRQGQTSGAFF
DNA: TGTGCCAGCAGTCGACAGGGGCAGACGTCCGGAGCTTTCTTT

J: TRBJ2-1
V: TRBV15
D: TRBD1
size: -
CDR3: CATSRVGQGVYNEQFF
DNA: TGTGCCACCAGCAGAGTAGGGCAGGGGGTCTACAATGAGCAGTTCTTC

J: TRBJ2-1
V: TRBV28
D: TRBD2
size: -
CDR3: CASRLRGDNYNEQFF
DNA: TGTGCCAGCAGGCTCCGGGGGGATAACTACAATGAGCAGTTCTTC

J: TRBJ1-2
V: TRBV7-2
D: TRBD1
size: -
CDR3: CASSLVGQGAGGYTF
DNA: TGTGCCAGCAGCTTAGTGGGACAGGGGGCGGGAGGCTACACCTTC

J: TRBJ1-4
V: TRBV27
D: TRBD1
size: -
CDR3: CASSPFRGRATNEKLFF
DNA: TGTGCCAGCAGTCCGTTCAGGGGGCGTGCAACTAATGAAAAACTGTTTTTT

J: TRBJ2-3
V: TRBV19
D: -
size: -
CDR3: CASSIGAAGKDTQYF
DNA: TGTGCCAGTAGTATCGGGGCGGCAGGGAAAGATACGCAGTATTTT

J: TRBJ1-1
V: TRBV9
D: -
size: -
CDR3: CASSVVVSVSMNTEAFF
DNA: TGTGCCAGCAGCGTAGTTGTGTCGGTCAGCATGAACACTGAAGCTTTCTTT

J: TRBJ2-3
V: TRBV5-5
D: TRBD2
size: -
CDR3: CASSMVRAGGAADTQYF
DNA: TGTGCCAGCAGCATGGTACGAGCGGGAGGAGCCGCAGATACGCAGTATTTT

J: TRBJ1-2
V: TRBV4-2
D: TRBD1
size: -
CDR3: CASSQTGTGYGYTF
DNA: TGTGCCAGCAGCCAAACCGGGACAGGCTATGGCTACACCTTC

J: TRBJ2-5
V: TRBV18
D: -
size: -
CDR3: CASSPPGQGQKGTQYF
DNA: TGTGCCAGCTCACCACCGGGGCAGGGGCAGAAGGGGACCCAGTACTTC

J: TRBJ1-1
V: TRBV19
D: TRBD1
size: -
CDR3: CASILTGTHEAFF
DNA: TGTGCCAGTATCCTGACAGGGACCCATGAAGCTTTCTTT

J: TRBJ2-3
V: TRBV7-9
D: -
size: -
CDR3: CASSLAVGVQTDTQYF
DNA: TGTGCCAGCAGCTTAGCCGTGGGAGTCCAGACAGATACGCAGTATTTT

J: TRBJ1-5
V: TRBV19
D: TRBD1
size: once
CDR3: CASSRLPGQVNQPQHF
DNA: TGTGCCAGTAGTAGGCTCCCGGGACAGGTCAATCAGCCCCAGCATTTT

J: TRBJ1-1
V: TRBV29-1
D: TRBD1
size: -
CDR3: CSVPGTGLMNTEAFF
DNA: TGCAGCGTCCCCGGGACAGGGCTTATGAACACTGAAGCTTTCTTT

J: TRBJ2-1
V: TRBV4-2
D: TRBD2
size: -
CDR3: CASSQDRGLAGVGEQFF
DNA: TGTGCCAGCAGCCAAGATAGGGGACTAGCGGGGGTTGGTGAGCAGTTCTTC

J: TRBJ2-7
V: TRBV19
D: -
size: -
CDR3: CASSMGLAYEQYF
DNA: TGTGCCAGTAGTATGGGGCTAGCTTACGAGCAGTACTTC

J: TRBJ2-1
V: TRBV11-2
D: TRBD2
size: -
CDR3: CASSFELAANNEQFF
DNA: TGTGCCAGCAGCTTCGAACTAGCGGCTAACAATGAGCAGTTCTTC

J: TRBJ2-1
V: TRBV19
D: TRBD2
size: -
CDR3: CASSLAGGDNSYNEQFF
DNA: TGTGCCAGTAGTCTAGCGGGAGGGGATAACTCCTACAATGAGCAGTTCTTC

J: TRBJ1-3
V: TRBV5-1
D: TRBD1
size: -
CDR3: CASSLGTVSGNTIYF
DNA: TGCGCCAGCAGCCTGGGGACAGTCTCTGGAAACACCATATATTTT

J: TRBJ1-6
V: TRBV5-8
D: TRBD1
size: many
CDR3: CASRLTGTVKNSPLHF
DNA: TGTGCCAGCAGATTGACCGGGACAGTAAAGAATTCACCCCTCCACTTT

J: TRBJ1-2
V: TRBV7-2
D: -
size: -
CDR3: CASSPAGNYGYTF
DNA: TGTGCCAGCAGCCCGGCGGGGAACTATGGCTACACCTTC

J: TRBJ2-1
V: TRBV9
D: -
size: few
CDR3: CASSVEGGEYYNEQFF
DNA: TGTGCCAGCAGCGTAGAAGGTGGGGAGTACTACAATGAGCAGTTCTTC

J: TRBJ1-5
V: TRBV28
D: -
size: once
CDR3: CASSLLQGIHQPQHF
DNA: TGTGCCAGCAGTTTATTACAGGGAATCCATCAGCCCCAGCATTTT

J: TRBJ2-3
V: TRBV6-2/TRBV6-3
D: TRBD1
size: -
CDR3: CASSYSFGTASTDTQYF
DNA: TGTGCCAGCAGTTACTCCTTCGGGACAGCTAGCACAGATACGCAGTATTTT

J: TRBJ2-5
V: TRBV5-1
D: -
size: -
CDR3: CASSLLGRGETQYF
DNA: TGCGCCAGCAGCTTGCTAGGGAGAGGAGAGACCCAGTACTTC

J: TRBJ1-6
V: TRBV28
D: -
size: -
CDR3: CASSFDSGLRGYNSPLHF
DNA: TGTGCCAGCAGTTTTGACAGTGGGCTTAGGGGATATAATTCACCCCTCCACTTT

J: TRBJ1-4
V: TRBV20-1
D: -
size: once
CDR3: CSASTGRLNEKLFF
DNA: TGCAGTGCTAGTACGGGCAGACTAAATGAAAAACTGTTTTTT

J: TRBJ1-5
V: TRBV28
D: TRBD1
size: -
CDR3: CASSSPGQLNQPQHF
DNA: TGTGCCAGCAGTTCCCCGGGACAGCTCAATCAGCCCCAGCATTTT

J: TRBJ1-2
V: TRBV20-1
D: TRBD1
size: once
CDR3: CSASGTGGDYGYTF
DNA: TGCAGTGCTAGTGGGACAGGGGGCGACTATGGCTACACCTTC

J: TRBJ2-1
V: TRBV7-3
D: TRBD2
size: -
CDR3: CASSFSGGHYNEQFF
DNA: TGTGCCAGCAGCTTTAGCGGGGGGCACTACAATGAGCAGTTCTTC

J: TRBJ2-1
V: TRBV9
D: -
size: -
CDR3: CASSALAPLGEQFF
DNA: TGTGCCAGCAGCGCGTTAGCGCCCCTCGGGGAGCAGTTCTTC

J: TRBJ2-7
V: TRBV6-2/TRBV6-3
D: -
size: -
CDR3: CASSPRVFGSYEQYF
DNA: TGTGCCAGCAGTCCCAGGGTGTTCGGCTCCTACGAGCAGTACTTC

J: TRBJ1-4
V: TRBV6-6
D: -
size: -
CDR3: CASASVSGRANEKLFF
DNA: TGTGCCAGCGCCTCGGTGTCGGGACGGGCTAATGAAAAACTGTTTTTT

J: TRBJ2-5
V: TRBV11-2
D: TRBD2
size: -
CDR3: CASSPYLAGQETQYF
DNA: TGTGCCAGCAGCCCCTACCTAGCGGGCCAAGAGACCCAGTACTTC

J: TRBJ1-5
V: TRBV19
D: -
size: -
CDR3: CASSMMGGNQPQHF
DNA: TGTGCCAGTAGTATGATGGGGGGCAATCAGCCCCAGCATTTT

J: TRBJ1-3
V: TRBV24-1
D: -
size: -
CDR3: CATSARKGGNTIYF
DNA: TGTGCCACCAGTGCCCGAAAAGGAGGAAACACCATATATTTT

J: TRBJ2-7
V: TRBV4-3
D: TRBD1
size: -
CDR3: CASSHRQGASYEQYF
DNA: TGCGCCAGCAGCCACCGACAGGGGGCTTCCTACGAGCAGTACTTC

J: TRBJ1-1
V: TRBV28
D: -
size: -
CDR3: CASSFPNTEAFF
DNA: TGTGCCAGCAGTTTCCCAAACACTGAAGCTTTCTTT

J: TRBJ1-2
V: TRBV7-8
D: TRBD1
size: -
CDR3: CASSSYGQGARYGYTF
DNA: TGTGCCAGCAGCTCGTATGGACAGGGGGCCCGCTATGGCTACACCTTC

J: TRBJ2-2
V: TRBV4-2
D: TRBD1
size: -
CDR3: CASSQEVRGYPGELFF
DNA: TGTGCCAGCAGCCAAGAGGTCAGGGGGTACCCCGGGGAGCTGTTTTTT

J: TRBJ1-1
V: TRBV18
D: TRBD1
size: -
CDR3: CASSPRQGPEAFF
DNA: TGTGCCAGCTCACCGAGACAGGGCCCTGAAGCTTTCTTT

J: TRBJ1-2
V: TRBV4-2
D: TRBD1
size: -
CDR3: CASSLQGNYGYTF
DNA: TGTGCCAGCAGCCTACAGGGGAATTATGGCTACACCTTC

J: TRBJ2-2
V: TRBV3-1/TRBV3-2
D: -
size: -
CDR3: CASSQGSGELFF
DNA: TGTGCCAGCAGCCAGGGTTCCGGGGAGCTGTTTTTT